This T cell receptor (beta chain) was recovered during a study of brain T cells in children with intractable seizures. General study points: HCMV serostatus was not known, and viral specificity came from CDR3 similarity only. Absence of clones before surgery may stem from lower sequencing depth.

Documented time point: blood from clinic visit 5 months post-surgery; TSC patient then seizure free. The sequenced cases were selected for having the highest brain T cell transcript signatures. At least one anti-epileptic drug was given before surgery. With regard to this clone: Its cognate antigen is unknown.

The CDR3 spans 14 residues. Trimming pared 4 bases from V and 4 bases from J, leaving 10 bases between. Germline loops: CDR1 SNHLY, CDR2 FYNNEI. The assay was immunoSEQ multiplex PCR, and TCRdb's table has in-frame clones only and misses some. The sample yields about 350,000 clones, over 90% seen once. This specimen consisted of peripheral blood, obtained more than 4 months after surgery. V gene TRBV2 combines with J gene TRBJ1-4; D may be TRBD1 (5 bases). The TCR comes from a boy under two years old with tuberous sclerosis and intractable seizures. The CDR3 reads CASSADSYNEKLFF. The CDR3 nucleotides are TGTGCCAGCAGTGCCGACAGCTATAATGAAAAACTGTTTTTT.